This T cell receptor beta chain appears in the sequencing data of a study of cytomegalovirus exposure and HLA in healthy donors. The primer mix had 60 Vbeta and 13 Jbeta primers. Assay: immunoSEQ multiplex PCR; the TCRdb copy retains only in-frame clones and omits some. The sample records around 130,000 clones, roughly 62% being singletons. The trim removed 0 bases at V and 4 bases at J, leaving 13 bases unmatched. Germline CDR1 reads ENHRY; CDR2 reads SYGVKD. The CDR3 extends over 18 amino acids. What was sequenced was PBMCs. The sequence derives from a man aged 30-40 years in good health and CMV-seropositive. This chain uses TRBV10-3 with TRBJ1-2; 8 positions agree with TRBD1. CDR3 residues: CAISESFMRQGKPYGYTF. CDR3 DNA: TGTGCCATCAGTGAGTCCTTTATGAGACAGGGGAAACCCTATGGCTACACCTTC.